The 9 T cell receptor beta chains presented below share a single source sample, sequenced in a study of response to subunit inactivated influenza vaccine. TCRdb recomputed calls from the RT-PCR reads with MiXCR, one row per CDR3 protein. The table has roughly 180,000 distinct CDR3 sequences, approximately 8.7% seen once; the top ten hold approximately 11%. This sample comprised non-naive T cells sorted from PBMCs, obtained on the day of vaccination. The receptor set was obtained from a man between 45 and 60 years old who received an inactivated influenza vaccine.

This clonotype was observed many times. The chain uses TRBV4-2 and TRBJ2-1, with TRBD2 identical over 8 bases. Germline V gene sequence: CDR1 LGHNA, CDR2 YNFKEQ. The CDR3 loop spans 16 amino acids. V shed 1 base, J shed 6 bases, and the junction held 8 bases outside the gene matches. CDR3 sequence: CASSQVLGLAINEQFF. Here the CDR3 DNA reads TGTGCCAGCAGCCAAGTCCTTGGACTAGCTATCAATGAGCAGTTCTTC.

This clonotype was counted a few times. The V and J genes are TRBV7-9 and TRBJ2-7, with D unclear. The CDR3 has 14 amino acids. With 3 bases removed from V and 2 bases from J, the gap between germline ends came to 11 bases. Germline CDR1 reads SEHNR; CDR2 reads FQNEAQ (reference sequence). Here the CDR3 reads CASSFLDRPYEQYF. The CDR3 DNA reads as TGTGCCAGCAGCTTTCTCGACCGCCCCTACGAGCAGTACTTC.

This clonotype was observed a few times. The rearrangement joins TRBV6-5 to TRBJ2-1, with D hard to call. The germline V gene encodes CDR1 MNHEY and CDR2 SVGAGI. This CDR3 is 10 amino acids long. V dropped 8 bases and J dropped 8 bases, with 7 bases sitting between them. The CDR3 loop is CASGWDEQFF. In nucleotides, the CDR3 is TGTGCCAGCGGGTGGGATGAGCAGTTCTTC.

The CDR3 nucleotides read TGTGCCAGCAGCTTAGATCTAAGCTTCAGGTGGCAAGAGACCCAGTACTTC. This codes for CASSLDLSFRWQETQYF. The chain couples TRBV11-2 to TRBJ2-5; D gene uncertain. There are 17 residues in the CDR3. Germline CDR1 is SGHAT and CDR2 is FQNNGV. V shed 0 bases and J shed 2 bases, with 16 bases lying between them.

This clonotype was detected ten times or more. For the CDR3, the DNA is TGTGCCAGCAGTTACGCGGGACAGGGGTATGGCTACACCTTC. This encodes CASSYAGQGYGYTF. The J gene is TRBJ1-2, the V gene TRBV6-5; 10 bases map to TRBD1. V lost 2 bases and J lost 5; bases outside the gene matches: 2. The CDR3 has 14 amino acids. The germline V gene has CDR1 MNHEY and CDR2 SVGAGI.

J is TRBJ2-7 and V is TRBV27; no definite D call. Germline V gene data show CDR1 as MNHEY and CDR2 as SMNVEV (reference sequence). This CDR3 has 13 amino acids. Trimming pared 3 bases from V and 3 bases from J, leaving 9 bases between. The CDR3 sequence is CASSFGRIYEQYF. CDR3 in DNA: TGTGCCAGCAGTTTTGGCAGGATCTACGAGCAGTACTTC.

This clonotype was seen ten or more times. The chain combines TRBV14 with TRBJ1-1; TRBD1 matches at 8 bases. This CDR3 comprises 13 residues. V lost 7 bases, J lost 4 bases, and 5 bases stayed unmatched. CDR1 SGHDN and CDR2 FVKESK come from the germline V gene. For the CDR3, the DNA is TGTGCCAGCACCTTGGGACAGGCCACTGAAGCTTTCTTT. Its protein is CASTLGQATEAFF.

This clonotype was counted only a few times. V is TRBV20-1 and J is TRBJ1-6, with D unresolved. The CDR3 has 14 residues. Trimming took 0 bases from V and 7 from J, leaving 10 bases between them. CDR1 is DFQATT and CDR2 is SNEGSKA in the germline V gene (reference sequence). The DNA of the CDR3 is TGCAGTGCTAGAGACAGGTTGTACAATTCACCCCTCCACTTT. It is translated as CSARDRLYNSPLHF.

The rearrangement joins TRBV12-3 or TRBV12-4 to TRBJ1-1; TRBD1 matches 11 bases. This CDR3 region has 14 residues. The trim removed 6 bases at V and 6 bases at J, leaving 6 bases unmatched. CDR3 in DNA: TGTGCCAGCAGCAGGGGACAGGGGGGGGCTGAAGCTTTCTTT. Protein: CASSRGQGGAEAFF.